The present entry profiles one TCR beta chain with its context. UMIs that included a 6-nucleotide sample barcode were added by template switching, which took place during cDNA synthesis. TCRdb re-called the 5' RACE reads and gives one entry per CDR3 protein, without DNA. The listing contains fewer than 550,000 distinct CDR3 sequences. The CDR3 covers 17 residues. CDR1 LGHNA and CDR2 YSLEER come from the germline V gene. The sample comes from a study of monozygotic twins with inflammatory bowel disease. The chain has TRBV4-3 and TRBJ2-2; the TCRdb call, TRBD1, lacks DNA for checking. Sequencing was carried out using blood. This TCR was recovered from a human donor with ulcerative colitis or Crohn's disease, or a healthy co-twin of an affected twin (not recorded which). CDR3 region: CASSQVGRGVNTGELFF.